A selection of T cell receptor beta chains follows, all from one sample in a study of cytomegalovirus exposure and HLA in healthy donors. Using immunoSEQ multiplex PCR, the repertoire was profiled, and TCRdb retains in-frame clones only, with some absent. The sample includes around 160,000 clones, roughly four fifths seen only once; the top ten take about 1%. The specimen was PBMCs. The receptors were gathered from a woman aged 40 to 50 in good health and CMV-seronegative. CDR3s include the opening cysteine and the closing phenylalanine or tryptophan. A D gene is named only where the DNA matches it firmly. Clone size is shown for a subset of rows, as once, few, many or a class of expanded clone.

TRBD1 - TRBJ2-3 TRBV27 14 TGTGCCAGCAGCCCGGGACAGGGAGCAGATACGCAGTATTTT CASSPGQGADTQYF
- - TRBJ2-6 TRBV11-1 15 TGTGCCAGCAGCTTCGGGGTCTCTGGGGCCAACGTCCTGACTTTC CASSFGVSGANVLTF
- - TRBJ2-1 TRBV19 16 TGTGCCAGTAGAAGAGGCAGGGAAAGCCTTAACGATGAGCAGTTCTTC CASRRGRESLNDEQFF
- - TRBJ2-1 TRBV12-5 16 TGTGCTAGTGGTGTGTCGCGAGGAGGGATTTACAATGAGCAGTTCTTC CASGVSRGGIYNEQFF
TRBD2 - TRBJ2-7 TRBV9 15 TGTGCCAGCAGCGTAGGGGCAGCGGGAGGCTACGAGCAGTACTTC CASSVGAAGGYEQYF
- few TRBJ2-3 TRBV13 17 TGTGCCAGCAGCCTAACCTTGGGAGGAATTATGTCAGATACGCAGTATTTT CASSLTLGGIMSDTQYF
TRBD1 few TRBJ1-1 TRBV14 13 TGTGCCAGCAGTGGACAGGCGAACACTGAAGCTTTCTTT CASSGQANTEAFF
- - TRBJ2-7 TRBV23-1 15 TGCGCCAGCAGTCACACCGCCGGGACTCCGTACGAGCAGTACTTC CASSHTAGTPYEQYF
- - TRBJ2-3 TRBV6-5 15 TGTGCCAGCAGTTACCGACGACAGAGCACAGATACGCAGTATTTT CASSYRRQSTDTQYF
- - TRBJ1-5 TRBV28 14 TGTGCCAGCAAGGAGGGAGGTAGCAATCAGCCCCAGCATTTT CASKEGGSNQPQHF
TRBD1 - TRBJ1-2 TRBV19 16 TGTGCCAGTAGTCAAAGGACAGGGGTACTCACCTATGGCTACACCTTC CASSQRTGVLTYGYTF
- - TRBJ2-7 TRBV6-5 15 TGTGCCAGCAGTTCCCCCGAGGCGGGGATCTACGAGCAGTACTTC CASSSPEAGIYEQYF
- - TRBJ2-5 TRBV6-1 10 TGTGCCAGCACCCGGGAGACCCAGTACTTC CASTRETQYF
TRBD1 - TRBJ2-7 TRBV5-1 15 TGCGCCAGCACTCCACAGGGGGAAACGACCTACGAGCAGTACTTC CASTPQGETTYEQYF
TRBD2 - TRBJ2-3 TRBV5-1 14 TGCGCCAGCAGCCCTAGCGGGAGGATGGATACGCAGTATTTT CASSPSGRMDTQYF
TRBD1 - TRBJ2-5 TRBV6-6 14 TGTGCCAGCAGTTCCTCGACAGGGGAAGAGACCCAGTACTTC CASSSSTGEETQYF
- - TRBJ2-1 TRBV9 14 TGTGCCAGCAGCGTAGACGGGAGTTACAATGAGCAGTTCTTC CASSVDGSYNEQFF
- - TRBJ2-3 TRBV10-2 15 TGCGCCAGCACAGGTGGGGGGAGTCACACAGATACGCAGTATTTT CASTGGGSHTDTQYF
- - TRBJ2-3 TRBV9 17 TGTGCCAGCAGCACCTCGACCAGGAGGCGGGGCACAGATACGCAGTATTTT CASSTSTRRRGTDTQYF
- - TRBJ1-5 TRBV30 13 TGTGCCTGGAGCAATTCGGGAAATCAGCCCCAGCATTTT CAWSNSGNQPQHF
TRBD2 - TRBJ2-1 TRBV15 13 TGTGCCACCAGCAGATCCCCGGGGGGTGAGCAGTTCTTC CATSRSPGGEQFF
- once TRBJ1-5 TRBV6-4 17 TGTGCCAGCAGTAAACACCCTACAGGGAATAGCAATCAGCCCCAGCATTTT CASSKHPTGNSNQPQHF
TRBD2 - TRBJ2-3 TRBV5-6 16 TGTGCCAGCAGCTTTAGTGGGACTAGTAGCACAGATACGCAGTATTTT CASSFSGTSSTDTQYF
- few TRBJ2-2 TRBV5-1 13 TGCGCCAGCAGCTTGAGGGGTAACGGGGAGCTGTTTTTT CASSLRGNGELFF
- - TRBJ2-2 TRBV6-1 15 TGTGCCAGCACCCATAACCCGGGAAACACCGGGGAGCTGTTTTTT CASTHNPGNTGELFF
TRBD1 few TRBJ1-2 TRBV2 15 TGTGCCAGCAGCCCTTCGATCCGGGACAGCTATGGCTACACCTTC CASSPSIRDSYGYTF